These T cell receptor beta chains were read from a single sample in a study of response to subunit inactivated influenza vaccine. TCRdb re-called the RT-PCR reads with MiXCR, one entry per CDR3 protein. Of 450,000 to 700,000 distinct CDR3 sequences in the sample, 11% to 15% are singletons; the top ten hold roughly 11%. The material sequenced was PBMCs from blood, taken roughly 12 days after vaccination. These receptor sequences come from a middle-aged man who received an inactivated influenza vaccine. CDR3s include the opening cysteine and the closing phenylalanine or tryptophan. The D gene is left open where the match is weak. Clone sizes are given selectively: once, few, many, or a class where the clone is expanded.

size	V	D	J	CDR3	DNA
few	TRBV29-1	.	TRBJ2-5	CSVEGGRAGRRETQYF	.
.	TRBV6-2/TRBV6-3	.	TRBJ2-3	CASSYAVFGTDTQYF	TGTGCCAGCAGTTATGCGGTCTTCGGAACAGATACGCAGTATTTT
many	TRBV7-8	.	TRBJ2-7	CASSLRLVNSYEQYF	TGTGCCAGCAGCTTACGCCTCGTAAACTCCTACGAGCAGTACTTC
few	TRBV7-9	.	TRBJ2-7	CASTHSGDSYEQYF	TGTGCCAGCACCCATTCTGGGGATTCCTACGAGCAGTACTTC
.	TRBV6-1	TRBD1	TRBJ1-5	CASTPQGMNQPQHF	TGTGCCAGCACACCACAGGGGATGAATCAGCCCCAGCATTTT
few	TRBV18	.	TRBJ2-3	CASSPAGGGDTQYF	TGTGCCAGCTCACCAGCCGGGGGCGGAGATACGCAGTATTTT
few	TRBV20-1	.	TRBJ2-7	CSAQDPYEQYF	TGCAGTGCGCAAGACCCCTACGAGCAGTACTTC
few	TRBV20-1	.	TRBJ2-7	CSARTIRRSGSYEQYF	TGCAGTGCTAGGACTATACGCCGCAGTGGGTCCTACGAGCAGTACTTC
.	TRBV2	.	TRBJ1-6	CAGGRGSYNSPLHF	TGTGCCGGAGGGAGGGGATCCTATAATTCACCCCTCCACTTT
.	TRBV28	TRBD2	TRBJ2-7	CASSLFGLAGHSYEQYF	TGTGCCAGCAGTTTATTTGGACTAGCGGGACACTCCTACGAGCAGTACTTC
many	TRBV20-1	TRBD2	TRBJ2-7	CSAGGSSGVYEQYF	TGCAGTGCGGGGGGTTCTAGCGGAGTCTACGAGCAGTACTTC
many	TRBV12-3/TRBV12-4	.	TRBJ2-7	CASSHNPTGPYEQYF	TGTGCCAGCAGTCATAACCCGACAGGTCCCTACGAGCAGTACTTC
.	TRBV4-2	.	TRBJ2-2	CASSQVLFVGELFF	TGTGCCAGCAGCCAAGTACTTTTCGTAGGGGAGCTGTTTTTT
.	TRBV5-1	TRBD1	TRBJ2-1	CASSSTNRGNEQFF	TGCGCCAGCAGCTCCACCAACAGGGGGAATGAGCAGTTCTTC
few	TRBV5-1	TRBD1	TRBJ1-1	CASSPDRGGNTEAFF	TGCGCCAGCAGCCCGGACAGGGGTGGGAACACTGAAGCTTTCTTT
many	TRBV30	.	TRBJ2-1	CAWSRPGTPLGNEQFF	TGTGCCTGGAGTCGCCCCGGGACGCCACTGGGCAATGAGCAGTTCTTC
few	TRBV27	.	TRBJ1-2	CASSLFPSATLDYGYTF	TGTGCCAGCAGTTTATTCCCCAGTGCGACACTTGACTATGGCTACACCTTC
many	TRBV5-1	.	TRBJ2-3	CASSLTSSRGTDTQYF	TGCGCCAGCAGCCTTACTAGCTCTCGGGGTACAGATACGCAGTATTTT
.	TRBV5-5	.	TRBJ1-1	CASSEGGKTEAFF	TGTGCCAGCAGCGAGGGGGGCAAGACTGAAGCTTTCTTT
.	TRBV7-8	TRBD2	TRBJ2-1	CASSLVASGVNEQFF	TGTGCCAGCAGCTTAGTAGCTAGCGGAGTCAATGAGCAGTTCTTC
.	TRBV7-2	TRBD2	TRBJ2-7	CASSPQAGALSHYEQYF	TGTGCCAGCAGCCCCCAAGCGGGAGCCCTCAGCCACTACGAGCAGTACTTC
.	TRBV5-6	.	TRBJ2-1	CASSNGLNSYNEQFF	TGTGCCAGCAGCAACGGACTAAACTCCTACAATGAGCAGTTCTTC
few	TRBV4-3	TRBD1	TRBJ2-5	CASSQDRVGGQTQYF	TGCGCCAGCAGCCAAGATAGAGTAGGGGGCCAGACCCAGTACTTC
.	TRBV7-9	TRBD2	TRBJ2-1	CASSLPAGGSDGEQFF	TGTGCCAGCAGCTTACCAGCGGGAGGTAGCGACGGTGAGCAGTTCTTC
few	TRBV10-3	TRBD2	TRBJ2-1	CAISESPSGGLNEQFF	TGTGCCATCAGTGAGTCGCCTAGCGGGGGACTCAATGAGCAGTTCTTC
.	TRBV9	.	TRBJ1-2	CASSVDPTGSNYGYTF	TGTGCCAGCAGCGTAGATCCGACAGGCTCGAACTATGGCTACACCTTC
few	TRBV20-1	.	TRBJ2-3	CSALHAVSTDTQYF	TGCAGTGCTCTTCACGCAGTTAGCACAGATACGCAGTATTTT
.	TRBV19	TRBD1	TRBJ1-6	CASSIGQGSSPLHF	TGTGCCAGTAGTATCGGACAGGGATCTTCACCCCTCCACTTT
few	TRBV6-2/TRBV6-3	.	TRBJ2-3	CASSYSRWGRSITDTQYF	TGTGCCAGCAGTTACAGTCGTTGGGGGCGATCCATCACAGATACGCAGTATTTT
many	TRBV7-2	.	TRBJ1-6	CASNVSGGNSPLHF	TGTGCCAGCAACGTCAGCGGAGGGAATTCACCCCTCCACTTT
few	TRBV20-1	.	TRBJ1-5	CSAWAGDSNQPQHF	TGCAGTGCTTGGGCCGGGGATAGCAATCAGCCCCAGCATTTT
.	TRBV28	.	TRBJ1-2	CASSSPLWGNYGYTF	TGTGCCAGCAGTAGCCCGTTGTGGGGAAACTATGGCTACACCTTC
many	TRBV9	.	TRBJ2-5	CASSVGLQETQYF	TGTGCCAGCAGCGTAGGACTCCAAGAGACCCAGTACTTC
once	TRBV5-1	.	TRBJ2-5	CASSRTGHQETQYF	TGCGCCAGCAGCCGCACCGGACACCAAGAGACCCAGTACTTC